This paragraph reports one T cell receptor beta chain. Its cognate antigen has yet to be identified. No much larger clone exists at a distance of one base, and base qualities are not known. The data derive from a study of cytomegalovirus exposure and HLA in healthy donors (dated by TCRdb to 2017 to 2019). The study in broad terms: According to a later analysis, the 120 or so validation repertoires were produced on the same platform as the roughly 600 repertoires of the first cohort. The study combined high-throughput TCR immunosequencing, statistical association of individual TCRs with disease status, and machine learning to predict cytomegalovirus infection status. The study aimed to test whether cataloging public T cell receptors could reveal signatures of past pathogen exposure. Along with the approximately 700-subject first cohort, a separate validation cohort of some 130 different subjects was used. Summary of the overall study and its limitations: In the study, 164 TCR beta chains were listed as associated with cytomegalovirus. While some public TCRs were present in many individuals, most TCR sequences turned up only very rarely across donors. The classifier was reported to diagnose cytomegalovirus status with high specificity and sensitivity in both the original and validation cohorts. The validation cohort had no HLA typing available for a later analysis, so co-occurrence within that cohort was assessed over all 120 repertoires. It was suggested by the authors that the approach could potentially be generalized to other disease states and immunological phenotypes. In vitro tests confirmed that a few of the cytomegalovirus-associated TCR beta chains recognize cytomegalovirus antigens. Subsequent analysis determined that TCRs grouped into clusters in the first cohort also showed a tendency toward co-occurrence across the 120 or so validation repertoires, and about 94% of cluster scores exceeded 0.

Measured from the cysteine to the phenylalanine, the CDR3 is 16 residues long. Only CDR3 DNA is held: 48 bases, read in frame from base 1. Trimming costs V 2 bases and J 4 bases, and their ends lie 17 bases apart. The germline V gene gives CDR1 as MNHNS and CDR2 as SASEGT. Library construction relied on the immunoSEQ multiplex PCR assay. In the original analysis: A statistical classification framework was built for diagnosing cytomegalovirus status from the catalog of TCR beta chain sequences. The table was pulled from immuneACCESS by TCRdb, which kept in-frame rearrangements only. Such tables lose some clones; where checked, under half of the loss comes from unresolved V genes, and the rest has no known cause. The V and J calls and clone size come from that table; D and trimming were worked out from the DNA. This sample has under 400,000 clones in its table, and 88% of those were observed once. Together, the top ten hold over 0.9% of the sample.

Separate from the roughly 700-subject first cohort, the validation cohort of some 130 subjects was the group to which the donors belonged. The sequence links TRBV6-1 to TRBJ1-1; the D gene lacks a confident call. The specimen sequenced was PBMCs. The TCR was taken from a man aged 30-40 years in good health and CMV-seronegative. The CDR3 protein sequence reads: CASSETEEGLGTEAFF. In nucleotide form, the sequence is TGTGCCAGCAGTGAAACCGAAGAGGGATTAGGCACTGAAGCTTTCTTT.